Listed below are T cell receptor beta chains from one sample, sequenced in a study of blood T cell repertoires in COVID-19. The method was immunoSEQ multiplex PCR; TCRdb's version includes in-frame clones alone and lacks a portion of them. The data contain about 220,000 clones, 80% to 85% of them seen just once; the ten biggest clones take up less than 9.5%. Sequencing was performed on peripheral blood. These receptor sequences come from a woman at least 80 years old with COVID-19, enrolled during active disease. CDR3s include the opening cysteine and the closing phenylalanine or tryptophan. D genes are given only for firm matches. Clone size is not always given. Where it is, it says once, few, many or a class for expanded clones.

abundance: few
j_gene: TRBJ1-2
v_gene: TRBV3-1/TRBV3-2
d_gene: TRBD1
CDR3nt: TGTGCCAGCAGCCGTACAGGGGACTGGGGCTACACCTTC
CDR3aa: CASSRTGDWGYTF

abundance: few
j_gene: TRBJ2-3
v_gene: TRBV7-3
d_gene: TRBD1
CDR3nt: TGTGCCAGCAGCTCAGGGGACAGTCTGACAGATACGCAGTATTTT
CDR3aa: CASSSGDSLTDTQYF

abundance: NA
j_gene: TRBJ2-3
v_gene: TRBV5-4
d_gene: NA
CDR3nt: TGTGCCAGCAGCTTGCGGGGCACAGATACGCAGTATTTT
CDR3aa: CASSLRGTDTQYF

abundance: NA
j_gene: TRBJ2-1
v_gene: TRBV4-2
d_gene: NA
CDR3nt: TGTGCCAGCAGCCAAGATCAATCACTCACCTACAATGAGCAGTTCTTC
CDR3aa: CASSQDQSLTYNEQFF

abundance: NA
j_gene: TRBJ2-4
v_gene: TRBV7-2
d_gene: TRBD2
CDR3nt: TGTGCCAGCAGCAGGCGGACTAGCGGGGGGGCCAAAAACATTCAGTACTTC
CDR3aa: CASSRRTSGGAKNIQYF

abundance: NA
j_gene: TRBJ2-7
v_gene: TRBV7-9
d_gene: NA
CDR3nt: TGTGCCAGCAGCTTATCCACAGGGTACGAGCAGTACTTC
CDR3aa: CASSLSTGYEQYF

abundance: NA
j_gene: TRBJ2-3
v_gene: TRBV10-3
d_gene: NA
CDR3nt: TGTGCCTGCAGGGCCGCAGATACGCAGTATTTT
CDR3aa: CACRAADTQYF

abundance: NA
j_gene: TRBJ1-1
v_gene: TRBV29-1
d_gene: TRBD1
CDR3nt: TGCAGCGTCTTGACAGGGGAAAGCACTGAAGCTTTCTTT
CDR3aa: CSVLTGESTEAFF

abundance: NA
j_gene: TRBJ2-7
v_gene: TRBV19
d_gene: NA
CDR3nt: TGTGCCAGTAGCCGATCCCAGGGCCCCTACGAGCAGTACTTC
CDR3aa: CASSRSQGPYEQYF

abundance: NA
j_gene: TRBJ2-7
v_gene: TRBV7-9
d_gene: TRBD2
CDR3nt: TGTGCCAGCAGCTCCACCTCCGGGACTAGCGGATCCTACGAGCAGTACTTC
CDR3aa: CASSSTSGTSGSYEQYF